Included here is one T cell receptor (beta chain) sequence, with context. Its antigen is undetermined. The data are from a study of cytomegalovirus exposure and HLA in healthy donors. It was with 60 Vbeta and 13 Jbeta primers that the PCR ran. TCRdb's table, derived via immunoSEQ multiplex PCR, lists solely in-frame clones and lacks some. This table lists under 35,000 clones. Study-level points and caveats: The classifier was said to identify cytomegalovirus status with high specificity and sensitivity. Later work found most CMV-associated TCR beta chains apparently HLA-restricted. Most TCR beta V segments were productive about 87% or about 30% of the time in an earlier analysis. It was shown in a later analysis that HLA-associated TCR beta chains were more clonally expanded than other, equally common chains.

The origin of this receptor is a man aged 25 to 45 in good health and CMV-seronegative. Material: PBMCs.

The CDR3 nucleotides read TGTGCCAGTAGTAGCGGGGGGGCTACCTACGAGCAGTACTTC. Encoded protein: CASSSGGATYEQYF. The chain joins TRBV19 to TRBJ2-7; TRBD2 agrees at 9 bases. V lost 4 bases to trimming and J lost 2 bases; unmatched junction nucleotides: 3. The CDR3 covers 14 residues. Germline V gene sequence: CDR1 LNHDA, CDR2 SQIVND (reference sequence).